Presented here are 5 T cell receptor beta chains from one specimen sequenced in a study of vaccination and CD4 T cells after COVID-19. These receptors lack a known antigen. The treatment denotes: 10-day PBMC culture with coronavirus spike peptide pools or control peptides (ViraFEST assay). Cultured CD4+ T cell DNA was sequenced using the Oncomine TCR Beta short-read assay. TCRdb called the PCR reads again in MiXCR, with one record for every CDR3 protein. The sample includes 9,500 to 15,000 distinct CDR3 sequences, 58% seen only once; the top ten take roughly 26%. Sequencing was done on a sample of CD4+ T cells from blood, cultured in vitro. The receptor set was obtained from a human donor who had recovered from COVID-19.

In DNA form, the CDR3 reads TGTGCCAGCAGCTTAAGAGCTGGGAGCTACGAGCAGTACTTC. The encoded protein is CASSLRAGSYEQYF. V gene TRBV7-9 combines with J gene TRBJ2-7; D is perhaps TRBD2 (5 bases). The V gene's germline CDR1 is SEHNR and CDR2 FQNEAQ (reference sequence). Trimming took 2 bases from V and 3 from J, leaving 11 bases between them. The CDR3 covers 14 residues.

This clonotype was counted a few times. The V call is TRBV28, the J call TRBJ1-1; the D is unclear. The CDR3 runs 12 residues. Per germline, CDR1 MDHEN and CDR2 SYDVKM. Trimming left V 7 bases short and J 3 bases short, with 9 bases between. The CDR3 spells CASNGWDTEAFF. The DNA for the CDR3 is TGTGCCAGCAACGGCTGGGACACTGAAGCTTTCTTT.

The chain has TRBV20-1 and TRBJ2-7; TRBD2 matches 13 bases. This CDR3 is built from 15 residues. V was pared by 1 base and J by 3 bases, with 3 bases of the junction left unmatched. Per the germline V gene, CDR1 is DFQATT and CDR2 is SNEGSKA (reference sequence). The CDR3 region is CSARVRTSGSYEQYF. The CDR3 DNA is TGCAGTGCTAGAGTTCGGACTAGCGGGAGCTACGAGCAGTACTTC.

This clonotype was detected a few times. The V and J genes are TRBV27 and TRBJ2-3, with D unresolved. Trimming pared 8 bases from V and 2 bases from J, leaving 5 bases between. The germline CDR1 and CDR2 sequences are MNHEY and SMNVEV (reference sequence). This CDR3 has 11 residues. The CDR3 region has the DNA TGTGCCAGCGGTTCCACAGATACGCAGTATTTT. Translating it yields CASGSTDTQYF.

The gene calls are TRBV14 and TRBJ2-3, with D possibly TRBD2 on 6 matching bases. Germline V gives CDR1 SGHDN, CDR2 FVKESK. There are 14 residues in the CDR3. The V end lost 5 bases, the J end lost 2 bases, and 11 bases lay between the germline ends. CDR3 loop: CASSYGGATDTQYF. The CDR3 nucleotides read TGTGCCAGCAGCTACGGGGGAGCCACAGATACGCAGTATTTT. The whole variable domain, remainder taken from reference TRBV14 and TRBJ2-3, is EAGVTQFPSHSVIEKGQTVTLRCDPISGHDNLYWYRRVMGKEIKFLLHFVKESKQDESGMPNNRFLAERTGGTYSTLKVQPAELEDSGVYFCASSYGGATDTQYFGPGTRLTVL.